Following are 14 T cell receptor beta chains from one sample sequenced in a study of control samples from healthy donors and cancer patients (dated by TCRdb to the early 2020s). The library was built by means of the immunoSEQ multiplex PCR assay. This is the immuneACCESS table as TCRdb keeps it, with only in-frame sequences that have V and J called. A part of the clones is gone; compared with another copy, unresolved V genes explain less than half, and the rest is unexplained. The sample profile shows tens of thousands of clones; approximately 89% of them were found once. Together, the top ten hold 1.6% of the sample. The sample consisted of PBMCs. Receptors were obtained from a man aged 35 to 55 with colorectal cancer.

This clone was seen only once. The chain couples TRBV6-5 to TRBJ2-7; 9 bases are shared with TRBD1. J lost 1 base, V lost 2 bases, and 6 bases had no gene match. The CDR3 is 16 amino acids. Germline V gene data show CDR1 as MNHEY and CDR2 as SVGAGI. DNA of the CDR3: TGTGCCAGCAGTTACGGACGACAGGGGGTGTCCTACGAGCAGTACTTC. The encoded protein is CASSYGRQGVSYEQYF.

The chain has TRBV24-1 and TRBJ2-1; maybe TRBD2 (5 bases). V lost 4 bases, J lost 4 bases, and 13 bases lay in between. Germline CDR1 and CDR2: KGHDR and SFDVKD. The CDR3 is 15 residues long. CDR3 in amino acids: CATSEGLAQYNEQFF. The CDR3 nucleotides are TGTGCCACCAGTGAAGGTCTAGCTCAATACAATGAGCAGTTCTTC.

The genes are TRBV7-2 and TRBJ2-7; TRBD2 is a possible D gene (6 bases). The germline V gene has CDR1 SGHTA and CDR2 FQGNSA. The germline V and J ends were trimmed by 5 bases and 7 bases, with 15 bases remaining between them. The CDR3 length is 13 residues. The CDR3 coding sequence is TGTGCCAGCAGCAAGAACCGGGACTCGGAGCAGTACTTC. As protein: CASSKNRDSEQYF.

The V gene is TRBV4-1, the J gene TRBJ1-1; a possible D gene is TRBD1 (6 bases). The CDR3 totals 15 residues. V was clipped by 3 bases and J by 5 bases, with 16 bases between them. Germline V gene lookup returns CDR1 MGHRA and CDR2 YSYEKL. The CDR3 protein is CASSHRRTEETEAFF. CDR3 coding DNA: TGCGCCAGCAGCCACAGAAGGACAGAGGAAACTGAAGCTTTCTTT.

The chain recombines TRBV2 with TRBJ1-3, with D uncertain. Germline assignment: CDR1 SNHLY and CDR2 FYNNEI. The CDR3 consists of 14 residues. The V end lost 1 base, the J end lost 1 base, and 5 bases lay between the germline ends. This chain's CDR3 is CASSEEGSGNTIYF. As DNA, the CDR3 is TGTGCCAGCAGTGAAGAGGGTTCTGGAAACACCATATATTTT.

This chain connects TRBV6-5 to TRBJ1-4; D ambiguous. This CDR3 region has 12 residues. V lost 10 bases and J 10 bases, leaving 16 bases between the germline ends. Germline V lookup: CDR1 MNHEY, CDR2 SVGAGI. In nucleotides, the CDR3 is TGTGCCACCGCGTACGGACCGGGAAAACTGTTTTTT. As protein: CATAYGPGKLFF.

The chain links TRBV7-2 to TRBJ2-7; weak D call: TRBD2 (6 bases). V lost 5 bases and J lost 5, with 22 bases in between. The CDR3 consists of 16 residues. CDR1 is SGHTA, CDR2 FQGNSA, per germline. The CDR3 reads CASSPSRRGGPDEQYF. The CDR3 nucleotides are TGTGCCAGCAGCCCAAGTCGGAGGGGTGGTCCGGACGAGCAGTACTTC.

The J gene is TRBJ1-1, the V gene TRBV6-5, with a tentative D call TRBD1 (5 bases). The CDR3 covers 12 residues. The ends were cut back, 0 bases at V and 10 bases at J, with 9 bases in the middle. Germline V gene lookup returns CDR1 MNHEY and CDR2 SVGAGI. The CDR3 loop is CASSYSGGRAFF. The DNA for the CDR3 is TGTGCCAGCAGTTACTCGGGGGGTAGAGCTTTCTTT.

V usage is TRBV12-2 and J usage is TRBJ2-3; the D call in the table, TRBD2, was not verified against the DNA. TRBV12-2 is listed as a pseudogene. The CDR3 is 17 residues long. CDR3 nucleotide sequence: TGTGCAAGTCGCTTAGCTTCGCCTAGCGGGACTGCAGATACGCAGTATTTT. Residues: CASRLASPSGTADTQYF.

V and J are TRBV7-2 and TRBJ2-7; 9 positions match TRBD2. Germline values: CDR1 SGHTA, CDR2 FQGNSA. With V trimmed by 4 bases and J by 2 bases, 6 bases remained unmatched. The CDR3 covers 15 residues. CDR3 bases: TGTGCCAGCAGCTCCCCGGGACTAGCCCCCTACGAGCAGTACTTC. Its protein product is CASSSPGLAPYEQYF.

The V and J genes are TRBV12-5 and TRBJ2-3; no reliable D call. The CDR3 is 12 amino acids. Germline V CDR1 and CDR2: LGHNT, FRNRAP. The V and J ends lost 2 bases and 6 bases respectively, with 6 bases between them. The CDR3 protein is CASGLPPDTQYF. DNA of the CDR3: TGTGCTAGTGGTTTGCCCCCGGATACGCAGTATTTT.

This chain links TRBV6-5 with TRBJ2-7; 10 bases are shared with TRBD1. The CDR3 runs to 16 residues. Per the germline V gene, CDR1 is MNHEY and CDR2 is SVGAGI. V lost 4 bases, J lost 2 bases, and 8 bases stayed unmatched. The CDR3 DNA follows: TGTGCCAGCAGTTCGAGGGGACAGGGGATCGCCTACGAGCAGTACTTC. The encoded protein is CASSSRGQGIAYEQYF.

The chain couples TRBV6-2 or TRBV6-3 to TRBJ2-1; no firm D call. Germline V gene sequence: CDR1 MNHEY, CDR2 SVGEGT. The germline V and J ends were trimmed by 6 bases and 0 bases, with 15 bases remaining between them. The CDR3 sequence is 16 residues long. The CDR3 spells CASSPLTKISYNEQFF. The DNA for the CDR3 is TGTGCCAGCAGCCCCCTTACTAAGATCTCCTACAATGAGCAGTTCTTC.

The rearrangement joins TRBV12-3 or TRBV12-4 to TRBJ2-2; D call uncertain. V lost 7 bases to trimming and J lost 6 bases, with 6 bases between them. The CDR3 loop spans 11 amino acids. This chain's CDR3 is CASTSPGELFF. CDR3 nucleotides: TGTGCCAGCACCTCCCCCGGGGAGCTGTTTTTT.